This TCR beta chain was identified during a study of blood T cells in healthy people across ages. Study-wide findings and caveats: The percentage of naive T cells correlated strongly with TCR beta diversity. In older individuals, TCR beta diversity per million T cells was lower, falling roughly linearly with age. Leaving the PBMCs unsorted stopped any conclusive comparison of naive versus antigen-experienced cells. Researchers judged that diversity estimates from one million T cells fell short of true values.

Trimming removed 4 bases from V and 3 bases from J, with 10 bases in between. The CDR3 has 14 residues. Combining a sample-barcoded 5' primer with a J-beta primer mix, a second PCR ran for about 7 to 12 cycles. TCRdb ran MiXCR on the 5' RACE reads and lists one entry per CDR3 protein. The table has about 640,000 distinct CDR3 sequences, roughly 50% seen once. On this clonotype itself: Its antigen is unidentified.

The material sequenced was blood. This receptor was obtained from a man in his 60s in good health. The chain is built from TRBV12-3 or TRBV12-4 and TRBJ2-1, with a tentative D call TRBD1 (5 bases). In DNA, the CDR3 is TGTGCCAGCAGTTGGGCAGGGATCTACAATGAGCAGTTCTTC. This encodes CASSWAGIYNEQFF.